The 27 T cell receptor beta chains presented below share a single source sample, sequenced in a study of T cell responses to AZD1222 COVID-19 vaccine. TCRdb's table, derived via immunoSEQ multiplex PCR, lists solely in-frame clones and lacks some. The sample lists 130,000 or so clones, around 86% occurring once. The material was peripheral blood, obtained on day 0 of AZD1222 vaccination. The receptors were gathered from an adult in good health.

The J gene is TRBJ1-6, the V gene TRBV6-6; unclear D gene. Trimming took off 5 bases at V and 0 bases at J, with 8 bases between the two ends. Germline V gene lookup returns CDR1 MNHNY and CDR2 SVGAGI (reference sequence). This CDR3 region has 15 residues. CDR3 region: CASSMTSSYNSPLHF. As DNA, the CDR3 is TGTGCCAGCAGTATGACAAGCTCCTATAATTCACCCCTCCACTTT.

About this clone itself: The identical CDR3 is also encoded by other nucleotide sequences in the sample. The chain employs TRBV15 and TRBJ1-3, with D perhaps matching TRBD1 (5 bases). There are 15 residues in the CDR3. The V gene lost 0 bases and the J gene lost 0 bases, with 6 bases spanning the gap. Germline assignment: CDR1 LNHNV and CDR2 YYDKDF (reference sequence). CDR3 in amino acids: CATSRDRGSGNTIYF. The DNA for the CDR3 is TGTGCCACCAGCAGAGATAGGGGCTCTGGAAACACCATATATTTT.

The chain uses TRBV29-1 and TRBJ1-1, with D unresolved. Trimming removed 1 base at V and 4 bases at J, with 10 bases between. The CDR3 is made up of 13 amino acids. The germline CDR1 and CDR2 sequences are SQVTM and ANQGSEA. This chain's CDR3 is CSVEVGFSTEAFF. The CDR3 nucleotides are TGCAGCGTTGAAGTAGGGTTCAGCACTGAAGCTTTCTTT.

V and J are TRBV7-2 and TRBJ2-5; D is unresolved. Trimming cost V 3 bases and J 4 bases, with 6 bases left between them. The CDR3 spans 12 residues. Germline V gene lookup returns CDR1 SGHTA and CDR2 FQGNSA. CDR3 nucleotides: TGTGCCAGCAGCTTTCGTTCAGAGACCCAGTACTTC. Translated: CASSFRSETQYF. Full variable domain (rest looked up from reference TRBV7-2 and TRBJ2-5): GAGVSQSPSNKVTEKGKDVELRCDPISGHTALYWYRQSLGQGLEFLIYFQGNSAPDKSGLPSDRFSAERTGGSVSTLTIQRTQQEDSAVYLCASSFRSETQYFGPGTRLLVL.

The rearrangement uses TRBV5-6 and TRBJ1-4; D uncertain. This CDR3 has 13 residues. V dropped 5 bases and J dropped 10 bases, with 15 bases sitting between them. Germline V gene sequence: CDR1 SGHDT, CDR2 YYEEEE. The CDR3 DNA sequence: TGTGCCAGCAGTCAAGGACTTTCAGGAAAACTGTTTTTT. It encodes CASSQGLSGKLFF.

The chain couples TRBV2 to TRBJ1-2; perhaps TRBD1 as D (6 bases). The CDR3 covers 14 residues. V was cut by 5 bases and J by 2 bases, with 12 bases left in between. Germline assignment: CDR1 SNHLY and CDR2 FYNNEI. The CDR3: CASSLGQQNYGYTF. CDR3 coding DNA: TGTGCCAGCAGTCTAGGACAGCAAAACTATGGCTACACCTTC.

Notes on this clone: The sample has other DNA sequences that encode this CDR3 too. The chain uses TRBV5-5 and TRBJ1-2, with D hard to call. The CDR3 runs 12 residues. V lost 0 bases, J lost 5 bases, and 5 bases lay in between. The germline gives CDR1 SGHKS, CDR2 YYEKEE (reference sequence). The CDR3 DNA follows: TGTGCCAGCAGCTTGGAGTCATATGGCTACACCTTC. Amino acids: CASSLESYGYTF.

This CDR3 reads CASSYSIRSGYTF. In DNA form, the CDR3 reads TGTGCCAGCAGTTACTCGATACGGAGTGGCTACACCTTC. The chain links TRBV6-6 to TRBJ1-2; no clear D gene. The CDR3 has 13 amino acids. Trimming removed 0 bases from V and 7 bases from J, with 9 bases in between. Germline values: CDR1 MNHNY, CDR2 SVGAGI (reference sequence).

The gene calls are TRBV10-3 and TRBJ1-1, with D tentatively TRBD1 (5 bases). The length of the CDR3 is 15 residues. The V gene lost 3 bases and the J gene lost 5 bases, with 16 bases spanning the gap. Per the germline V gene, CDR1 is ENHRY and CDR2 is SYGVKD. CDR3 in DNA: TGTGCCATCAGTGATGGCCAGGGCCCCGGGACTGAAGCTTTCTTT. This translates into CAISDGQGPGTEAFF.

The chain employs TRBV7-8 and TRBJ2-7, with D possibly matching TRBD1 (6 bases). With 10 bases removed from V and 1 base from J, the gap between germline ends came to 11 bases. This CDR3 has 12 residues. Per the germline V gene, CDR1 is SGHVS and CDR2 is FQNEAQ. The CDR3 DNA sequence: TGTGCCACCGGACAGAATTCCTACGAGCAGTACTTC. Translated, it gives CATGQNSYEQYF.

V usage is TRBV3-1 (or the pseudogene TRBV3-2) and J usage is TRBJ2-1; TRBD2 agrees at 14 bases. V dropped 5 bases and J dropped 6; count of bases not matched to a gene: 3. Looked up from germline, CDR1 is LGHDT and CDR2 is YNNKEL (reference sequence). The CDR3 has 15 residues. The CDR3 DNA sequence: TGTGCCAGCAGCAACGGACTAGCGGGGGGCAATGAGCAGTTCTTC. This encodes CASSNGLAGGNEQFF.

The chain joins TRBV18 to TRBJ1-1; no clear D. Trimming took off 3 bases at V and 2 bases at J, with 4 bases between the two ends. The CDR3 totals 12 residues. Germline V gene data show CDR1 as KGHSH and CDR2 as LQKENI. Written as DNA, the CDR3 is TGTGCCAGCTCACCCCGTAACACTGAAGCTTTCTTT. This translates into CASSPRNTEAFF.

The V and J genes are TRBV4-2 and TRBJ2-3; D uncertain. Germline-derived CDR1 and CDR2 are LGHNA and YNFKEQ. This CDR3 has 13 amino acids. V was trimmed by 1 base and J by 4 bases, leaving 6 bases between them. CDR3 sequence: CASSQGQSDTQYF. Here the CDR3 DNA reads TGTGCCAGCAGCCAAGGGCAATCAGATACGCAGTATTTT.

This sequence joins TRBV7-2 and TRBJ1-6; D may be TRBD1 (5 bases). V gave up 4 bases and J gave up 0 bases, with 10 bases separating them. The CDR3 spans 16 residues. Germline V gives CDR1 SGHTA, CDR2 FQGNSA. CDR3 protein: CASSSRDFSYNSPLHF. CDR3 coding DNA: TGTGCCAGCAGCTCCAGGGACTTCTCCTATAATTCACCCCTCCACTTT.

The chain links TRBV12-3 or TRBV12-4 to TRBJ1-2; unclear D gene. Trimming removed 3 bases at V and 5 bases at J, with 10 bases between. The CDR3 runs 13 residues. The CDR3 nucleotides read TGTGCCAGCAGTTTTGACCCGGGGTATGGCTACACCTTC. Encoded protein: CASSFDPGYGYTF.

The chain combines TRBV5-1 with TRBJ1-6, with D possibly matching TRBD1 (5 bases). V gave up 4 bases and J gave up 14 bases, with 16 bases separating them. CDR3 length: 13 residues. Germline values: CDR1 SGHRS, CDR2 YFSETQ. The chain's CDR3 is CASSGPRGGTLHF. The DNA of the CDR3 is TGCGCCAGCAGCGGACCGCGGGGGGGGACCCTCCACTTT.

This clone was seen once. The chain recombines TRBV27 with TRBJ2-7; D unresolved. Germline CDR1 and CDR2: MNHEY and SMNVEV (reference sequence). Between the trimmed V and J ends, which lost 6 bases and 3 bases, there was a span of 12 bases. The CDR3 totals 13 residues. The CDR3 nucleotides are TGTGCCAGCAGCTTGGGGAACCACTACGAGCAGTACTTC. Its protein is CASSLGNHYEQYF.

The gene calls are TRBV2 and TRBJ2-6; 9 bases are shared with TRBD1. CDR1 is SNHLY and CDR2 is FYNNEI in the germline V gene. The junction had 4 bases not matched to a gene; V was cut back by 7 bases and J by 3 bases. The CDR3 loop spans 15 amino acids. CDR3 DNA sequence: TGTGCCAGCATTACAGGGGGCGGTGGGGCCAACGTCCTGACTTTC. Its translation is CASITGGGGANVLTF.

The V call is TRBV25-1, the J call TRBJ1-4; weak D call: TRBD1 (5 bases). CDR1 MGHDK and CDR2 SYGVNS come from the germline V gene. Trimming removed 6 bases at V and 8 bases at J, with 16 bases between. The CDR3 spans 14 residues. The CDR3 protein is CASREDKNLEKLFF. In nucleotides, the CDR3 is TGTGCCAGCAGGGAGGACAAGAACCTAGAAAAACTGTTTTTT.

V and J are TRBV5-1 and TRBJ1-1; D may be TRBD1 (6 bases). This CDR3 is 16 amino acids long. Germline V lookup: CDR1 SGHRS, CDR2 YFSETQ. Trimming stripped 0 bases from V and 6 bases from J, with 18 bases between. In DNA, the CDR3 is TGCGCCAGCAGCTTGGTTGGGGGGCTCGATTTGGCTGAAGCTTTCTTT. Its protein product is CASSLVGGLDLAEAFF.

A single count supports this clone. The CDR3, as DNA: TGTGCCAGCAGTTACACAAGACAAGGAAACACCATATATTTT. It specifies CASSYTRQGNTIYF. The chain carries TRBV6-2 or TRBV6-3 and TRBJ1-3; D unclear. V lost 2 bases and J 4 bases, leaving 9 bases between the germline ends. The germline V gene has CDR1 MNHEY and CDR2 SVGEGT. This CDR3 is built from 14 residues.

The V and J genes are TRBV6-1 and TRBJ1-1; no definite D call. Germline assignment: CDR1 MNHNS and CDR2 SASEGT. V shed 3 bases and J shed 2 bases, with 7 bases lying between them. This CDR3 region has 13 residues. As DNA, the CDR3 is TGTGCCAGCAGTGAGACCCACAACACTGAAGCTTTCTTT. Translated: CASSETHNTEAFF.

The chain combines TRBV7-2 with TRBJ2-3; D might be TRBD2 (6 bases). The CDR3 runs 13 residues. Germline assignment: CDR1 SGHTA and CDR2 FQGNSA. V shed 5 bases and J shed 6 bases, with 12 bases lying between them. The CDR3 region has the DNA TGTGCCAGCAGCGTGGGGGGTAGGGATACGCAGTATTTT. Amino acid sequence: CASSVGGRDTQYF.

The chain combines TRBV2 with TRBJ1-5, with unresolved D. Germline CDR1 and CDR2: SNHLY and FYNNEI. The CDR3 covers 15 residues. The germline V and J ends were trimmed by 6 bases and 5 bases, with 17 bases remaining between them. CDR3 DNA sequence: TGTGCCAGCAGATTAACAGCGGGAACCTATCAGCCCCAGCATTTT. Protein product: CASRLTAGTYQPQHF.

This sequence joins TRBV15 and TRBJ2-3; D is tentatively TRBD1 or TRBD2 (5 bases each). Per the germline V gene, CDR1 is LNHNV and CDR2 is YYDKDF (reference sequence). V was shortened by 3 bases and J by 2 bases, with 15 bases between the two germline ends. This CDR3 contains 16 residues. For the CDR3, the DNA is TGTGCCACCAGCAGGGTGGGACGGGCGATCACAGATACGCAGTATTTT. Its protein product is CATSRVGRAITDTQYF. The full variable domain, with the rest looked up from reference TRBV15 and TRBJ2-3, is DAMVIQNPRYQVTQFGKPVTLSCSQTLNHNVMYWYQQKSSQAPKLLFHYYDKDFNNEADTPDNFQSRRPNTSFCFLDIRSPGLGDTAMYLCATSRVGRAITDTQYFGPGTRLTVL.

V and J are TRBV27 and TRBJ1-2, with 7 bases matching TRBD1. The CDR3 has 14 amino acids. The germline CDR1 and CDR2 sequences are MNHEY and SMNVEV (reference sequence). After removal of 8 bases from V and 5 bases from J, the junction contained 11 bases not matched to a gene. The CDR3 DNA follows: TGTGCCAGCGGTGACGGACAGGCATATTATGGCTACACCTTC. Translating gives CASGDGQAYYGYTF.

V gene TRBV6-4 combines with J gene TRBJ2-1, with D hard to call. Trimming took 2 bases from V and 7 from J, leaving 12 bases between them. The CDR3 is 14 residues long. Germline V gene lookup returns CDR1 MRHNA and CDR2 SNTAGT. The CDR3 loop is CASSDPTPENEQFF. CDR3 in DNA: TGTGCCAGCAGTGACCCCACCCCGGAGAATGAGCAGTTCTTC.